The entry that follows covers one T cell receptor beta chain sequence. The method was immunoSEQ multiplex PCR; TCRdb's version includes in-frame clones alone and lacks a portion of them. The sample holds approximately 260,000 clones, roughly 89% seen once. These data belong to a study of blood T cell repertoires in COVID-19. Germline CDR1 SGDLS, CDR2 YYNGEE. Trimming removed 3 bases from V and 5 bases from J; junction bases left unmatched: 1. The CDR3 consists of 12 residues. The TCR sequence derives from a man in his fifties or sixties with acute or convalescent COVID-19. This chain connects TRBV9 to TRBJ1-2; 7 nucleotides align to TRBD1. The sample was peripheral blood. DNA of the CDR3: TGTGCCAGCAGCGCGGGACAGTATGGCTACACCTTC. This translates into CASSAGQYGYTF.